Listed below are T cell receptor beta chains from one sample, sequenced in a study of CD8 T cells in Susac syndrome. TCRdb ran MiXCR on the immunoSEQ multiplex PCR reads and lists one entry per CDR3 protein. This table holds about 130,000 distinct CDR3 sequences, 75% to 90% found once. The source material was CD8+ T cells from PBMCs. The source of these receptors is a human donor with multiple sclerosis. CDR3s include the opening cysteine and the closing phenylalanine or tryptophan. A D gene is named only where the DNA matches it firmly. Some rows mark clone size as missing; the rest say once, few, many or name a class of expanded clone.

D,size,J,V,CDR3,DNA
-,-,TRBJ1-2,TRBV19,CASRKGFAYGYTF,TGTGCCAGTAGGAAAGGTTTCGCTTATGGCTACACCTTC
TRBD1,once,TRBJ2-1,TRBV28,CASSSDPIDRATDNEQFF,TGTGCCAGCAGTTCAGATCCAATTGACAGGGCAACCGACAATGAGCAGTTCTTC
TRBD1,once,TRBJ2-7,TRBV12-3/TRBV12-4,CASDNPGQFSYEQYF,TGTGCCAGCGATAACCCGGGACAGTTCTCCTACGAGCAGTACTTC
-,-,TRBJ1-1,TRBV29-1,CSVLGVGTEAFF,TGCAGCGTCCTAGGGGTTGGGACTGAAGCTTTCTTT
TRBD2,-,TRBJ2-2,TRBV11-2,CASSLEASGKNTGELFF,TGTGCCAGCAGCTTAGAGGCTAGCGGAAAAAACACCGGGGAGCTGTTTTTT
-,-,TRBJ1-5,TRBV15,CATSSLYSNQPQHF,TGTGCCACCAGCAGCTTGTATAGCAATCAGCCCCAGCATTTT
-,-,TRBJ2-1,TRBV10-2,CASSESGLHNEQFF,TGCGCCAGCAGTGAGTCGGGACTGCACAATGAGCAGTTCTTC
TRBD1,-,TRBJ2-3,TRBV4-2,CASSQDQGQGAVDTQYF,TGTGCCAGCAGCCAAGATCAAGGACAGGGGGCGGTAGATACGCAGTATTTT
TRBD2,-,TRBJ2-1,TRBV15,CATSSERRGEQFF,TGTGCCACCAGCAGTGAAAGGCGGGGGGAGCAGTTCTTC
-,-,TRBJ1-4,TRBV20-1,CSARAEDPTNEKLFF,TGCAGTGCGAGGGCAGAAGATCCAACTAATGAAAAACTGTTTTTT
-,-,TRBJ2-2,TRBV28,CASSPLTGSGELFF,TGTGCCAGCAGTCCCCTGACAGGCTCCGGGGAGCTGTTTTTT
-,few,TRBJ2-7,TRBV2,CASSPLWGASLYEQYF,TGTGCCAGCAGTCCCCTGTGGGGGGCGAGCTTGTACGAGCAGTACTTC
-,once,TRBJ1-5,TRBV12-3/TRBV12-4,CASSFSGHRASDRLGGNQPQHF,TGTGCCAGCAGTTTCTCTGGCCATCGAGCTTCCGACAGGTTAGGGGGCAATCAGCCCCAGCATTTT
-,-,TRBJ2-5,TRBV6-5,CASSYSLLNRQETQYF,TGTGCCAGCAGTTACTCCCTACTAAACAGACAAGAGACCCAGTACTTC
-,-,TRBJ2-5,TRBV13,CASSGDQRHQETQYF,TGTGCCAGCAGCGGTGACCAGCGGCACCAAGAGACCCAGTACTTC
-,-,TRBJ2-3,TRBV9,CASSENRATSTDTQYF,TGTGCCAGCAGCGAGAACAGGGCTACTAGCACAGATACGCAGTATTTT
-,-,TRBJ2-7,TRBV27,CASSLGPFYEQYF,TGTGCCAGCAGTCTTGGGCCTTTCTACGAGCAGTACTTC
-,-,TRBJ2-1,TRBV7-2,CASSLDLGMGEQFF,TGTGCCAGCAGCTTAGATCTTGGGATGGGTGAGCAGTTCTTC
-,-,TRBJ1-1,TRBV14,CASSQDGRNTEAFF,TGTGCCAGCAGCCAAGATGGGAGGAACACTGAAGCTTTCTTT
-,-,TRBJ2-2,TRBV5-4,CASSIPGFETGELFF,TGTGCCAGCAGCATCCCGGGATTCGAGACCGGGGAGCTGTTTTTT
-,-,TRBJ2-4,TRBV28,CASRFIAKNIQYF,TGTGCCAGCAGGTTTATAGCCAAAAACATTCAGTACTTC